The 21 T cell receptor beta chains below come from one sample, sequenced in a study of T-cell reconstitution after alpha-beta-depleted transplantation in children. Researchers prepared the TCRbeta library using unique molecular identifiers, the study reports. TCRdb re-called the PCR reads through MiXCR, storing one row per CDR3 protein. The sample contains 700,000 to 950,000 distinct CDR3 sequences, approximately 15% of which appear only once. The sequenced sample was PBMCs, mostly from graft donor cells, obtained 360 days after TCRalphabeta/CD19-depleted stem cell transplant. The receptor source for this set is a male patient younger than 18 who had a stem cell transplant for acute lymphoblastic leukemia, so the T cells may come from the graft donor.

This clonotype has a handful of counts. The rearrangement uses TRBV24-1 and TRBJ2-2; D is undetermined. Trimming stripped 4 bases from V and 9 bases from J, with 5 bases between. The germline gives CDR1 KGHDR, CDR2 SFDVKD. The CDR3 is 11 amino acids. CDR3 sequence (DNA): TGTGCCACCAGTGACGGAAGGGAGCTGTTTTTT. This translates into CATSDGRELFF.

The sample holds many counts of this clonotype. The junction shows a germline mismatch at one end, possibly a read error. The chain links TRBV5-1 to TRBJ2-6; TRBD1 matches 9 bases. CDR1 and CDR2 from the germline V gene are SGHRS and YFSETQ. The CDR3 has 16 residues. CDR3 sequence reads: CASSLGQGSGANVLTF. The CDR3 coding sequence is TGTGCCAGCAGCTTGGGACAGGGCTCTGGGGCCAACGTCCTGACTTTC.

There are a few counts of this clonotype. The chain employs TRBV27 and TRBJ2-3, with D hard to call. Germline CDR1 is MNHEY and CDR2 is SMNVEV (reference sequence). Trimming left V 4 bases short and J 5 bases short, with 13 bases between. The CDR3 has 14 amino acids. In nucleotides, the CDR3 is TGTGCCAGCAGTTCCTTTTCCCCTTTAGATACGCAGTATTTT. Translated, it gives CASSSFSPLDTQYF.

The chain links TRBV3-1 to TRBJ2-5, with D possibly being TRBD2 (5 bases). Trimming removed 4 bases at V and 1 base at J, with 10 bases between. The CDR3 is 14 amino acids. CDR1 is LGHDT and CDR2 is YNNKEL in the germline V gene (reference sequence). DNA for the CDR3: TGTGCCAGCAGCCGTCGGACTTCCCAAGAGACCCAGTACTTC. Its translation: CASSRRTSQETQYF.

This clonotype appeared a few times. The chain has TRBV20-1 and TRBJ2-3; 14 nucleotides match TRBD2. The V gene's germline CDR1 is DFQATT and CDR2 SNEGSKA (reference sequence). The CDR3 consists of 17 residues. V was clipped by 6 bases and J by 5 bases; unmatched bases: 13. CDR3 in amino acids: CSASRLAGGLRGDTQYF. The DNA for the CDR3 is TGCAGTGCCAGCCGACTAGCGGGGGGGCTTAGAGGAGATACGCAGTATTTT.

This chain uses TRBV2 with TRBJ2-3, with D possibly called TRBD1 or TRBD2 (5 bases each). Germline V CDR1 and CDR2: SNHLY, FYNNEI. V was clipped by 11 bases and J by 4 bases, with 16 bases between them. This CDR3 is built from 13 residues. DNA for the CDR3: TGTGCCGGGACGGCCGGGCCCCCAGATACGCAGTATTTT. Protein product: CAGTAGPPDTQYF.

The V call is TRBV27, the J call TRBJ2-7; tentatively, D is TRBD2 (5 bases). Looked up from germline, CDR1 is MNHEY and CDR2 is SMNVEV (reference sequence). The V and J ends lost 4 bases and 2 bases respectively, with 18 bases between them. This CDR3 has 16 residues. The CDR3 region is CASSSPLRTRTYEQYF. CDR3 bases: TGTGCCAGCAGTTCCCCACTTCGGACTCGGACCTACGAGCAGTACTTC.

This rearrangement joins TRBV6-5 to TRBJ1-1; 7 positions match TRBD1. The CDR3 is 13 amino acids. Per germline, CDR1 MNHEY and CDR2 SVGAGI. The ends lost 0 bases at V and 6 bases at J; junction bases unmatched: 1. The CDR3, as DNA: TGTGCCAGCAGTTACTCCGGGACAGCTGAAGCTTTCTTT. It translates to CASSYSGTAEAFF.

This clonotype has more than one count but fewer than ten. This sequence joins TRBV7-3 and TRBJ2-7; D is undetermined. This CDR3 has 13 amino acids. The V gene's germline CDR1 is SGHTA and CDR2 FQGTGA. V gave up 0 bases and J gave up 6 bases, with 9 bases separating them. CDR3 bases: TGTGCCAGCAGCTTAACTGGTCGGCTCGAGCAGTACTTC. Its translation: CASSLTGRLEQYF.

The chain carries TRBV5-1 and TRBJ2-4; TRBD2 is a possible D gene (5 bases). The CDR3 has 15 residues. The germline V gene encodes CDR1 SGHRS and CDR2 YFSETQ. Between the trimmed V and J ends, which lost 4 bases and 3 bases, there was a span of 14 bases. The CDR3 here is CASSRTPPGKNIQYF. For the CDR3, the DNA is TGCGCCAGCAGCAGGACTCCTCCTGGCAAAAACATTCAGTACTTC.

CDR3 sequence: CSANDGYRVYEQYF. CDR3 DNA: TGCAGTGCTAATGACGGCTACAGGGTCTACGAGCAGTACTTC. The V call is TRBV20-1, the J call TRBJ2-7, with D possibly being TRBD1 (6 bases). This CDR3 is 14 amino acids long. The V and J ends lost 4 bases and 3 bases respectively, with 16 bases between them. Germline V CDR1 and CDR2: DFQATT, SNEGSKA (reference sequence).

In this sample, this clonotype turned up a few times. The chain is built from TRBV5-1 and TRBJ1-6; a weak D match, TRBD1 (5 bases). This CDR3 has 13 residues. The V gene's germline CDR1 is SGHRS and CDR2 YFSETQ. V lost 3 bases and J lost 9, with 10 bases in between. In DNA, the CDR3 is TGCGCCAGCAGCTCCGGACAATTTTCACCCCTCCACTTT. This codes for CASSSGQFSPLHF.

The CDR3 region has the DNA TGCGCCAGCAGAGGGGGACTAGCGGGTCCAGAGACCCAGTACTTC. This codes for CASRGGLAGPETQYF. The rearrangement links TRBV4-1 to TRBJ2-5; 12 nucleotides align to TRBD2. V was clipped by 6 bases and J by 4 bases; unmatched bases: 6. Germline values: CDR1 MGHRA, CDR2 YSYEKL. CDR3 length: 15 amino acids.

In its sample, this clonotype was seen a few times. The chain combines TRBV6-4 with TRBJ1-1, with D uncertain. The CDR3 spans 13 residues. Germline CDR1 and CDR2: MRHNA and SNTAGT. Trimming took off 4 bases at V and 0 bases at J, with 6 bases between the two ends. The CDR3 here is CASSVVMNTEAFF. The DNA for the CDR3 is TGTGCCAGCAGTGTGGTGATGAACACTGAAGCTTTCTTT.

This clonotype turned up a few times. The CDR3 protein is CSAPRSARALSGYTF. In nucleotides, the CDR3 is TGCAGTGCTCCCAGGTCGGCCAGGGCGCTTAGTGGCTACACCTTC. This chain uses TRBV20-1 with TRBJ1-2; weak D call: TRBD1 (5 bases). CDR1 DFQATT and CDR2 SNEGSKA come from the germline V gene (reference sequence). CDR3 length equals 15 residues. V was cut by 5 bases and J by 7 bases, with 23 bases left in between.

The sample holds a few counts of this clonotype. The chain combines TRBV6-2 or TRBV6-3 with TRBJ2-7; D remains ambiguous. V lost 4 bases, J lost 4 bases, and 8 bases lay in between. CDR1 and CDR2 from the germline V gene are MNHEY and SVGEGT. The CDR3 runs to 12 residues. CDR3 nucleotide sequence: TGTGCCAGCAGTTCCCCAGATTACGAGCAGTACTTC. This encodes CASSSPDYEQYF.

To note about this clonotype: The final CDR3 position lacks the conserved phenylalanine or tryptophan, pointing to a likely read error. The chain uses TRBV5-8 and TRBJ2-5, with 12 bases fitting TRBD1. The germline V gene encodes CDR1 SGHTS and CDR2 YDEGEE. The CDR3 spans 15 residues. V lost 4 bases and J lost 4; bases outside the gene matches: 5. The CDR3 DNA follows: TGTGCCAGCAGCCAGGGACAGGGGGCGTCAGAGACCCAGTACTTG. This codes for CASSQGQGASETQYL.

The sample holds a few counts of this clonotype. J is TRBJ2-1 and V is TRBV5-1; the D gene is possibly TRBD1 (5 bases). CDR1 and CDR2 (germline): SGHRS, YFSETQ. The CDR3 runs to 16 residues. Trimming took off 0 bases at V and 1 base at J, with 11 bases between the two ends. CDR3 protein: CASSLEGFPSYNEQFF. DNA for the CDR3: TGCGCCAGCAGCTTGGAGGGGTTCCCTTCCTACAATGAGCAGTTCTTC.

In its sample, this clonotype was seen a few times. J is TRBJ1-4 and V is TRBV18; D might be TRBD1 (5 bases). Germline V gives CDR1 KGHSH, CDR2 LQKENI. V gave up 6 bases and J gave up 10 bases, with 12 bases separating them. The CDR3 is 12 residues long. CDR3 loop: CASSLDSAKLFF. The CDR3 coding sequence is TGTGCCAGCTCCCTTGACAGCGCAAAACTGTTTTTT.

The V call is TRBV4-1, the J call TRBJ1-1; possible D gene TRBD1, 6 bases. CDR3 length: 15 amino acids. V shed 2 bases and J shed 0 bases, with 10 bases lying between them. Per the germline V gene, CDR1 is MGHRA and CDR2 is YSYEKL. The CDR3 DNA is TGCGCCAGCAGCCAACCGGGACATATGAACACTGAAGCTTTCTTT. Amino acid sequence: CASSQPGHMNTEAFF.

This clonotype was detected many times. The chain joins TRBV12-3 or TRBV12-4 to TRBJ1-5; a possible D gene is TRBD1 (6 bases). Trimming pared 5 bases from V and 3 bases from J, leaving 8 bases between. The CDR3 is 13 amino acids. This chain's CDR3 is CASSTGSNQPQHF. The CDR3 DNA reads TGTGCCAGCAGTACAGGGTCCAATCAGCCCCAGCATTTT.